This entry lists 4 T cell receptor beta chains sequenced from one sample in a study of blood T cell repertoires in COVID-19. The method was immunoSEQ multiplex PCR; TCRdb's version includes in-frame clones alone and lacks a portion of them. Among 200,000 to 250,000 clones, 88% were seen once, and the ten largest hold roughly 2.6%. Sequenced sample: PBMCs or T cells enriched from blood (not recorded which). The source is a woman under 40 who had recovered from COVID-19.

This chain connects TRBV9 to TRBJ1-2; maybe TRBD1 (6 bases). V lost 3 bases to trimming and J lost 0 bases, with 9 bases between them. The CDR3 is 14 amino acids. Germline V gene sequence: CDR1 SGDLS, CDR2 YYNGEE. The chain's CDR3 is CASSGGDTNYGYTF. The CDR3 DNA is TGTGCCAGCAGCGGAGGGGACACTAACTATGGCTACACCTTC.

This chain joins TRBV3-1 (or the pseudogene TRBV3-2) and TRBJ2-2; 7 positions agree with TRBD1. V shed 4 bases and J 1 base; nucleotides not matched to a gene: 3. Germline V gene data show CDR1 as LGHDT and CDR2 as YNNKEL (reference sequence). CDR3 length: 15 amino acids. The chain's CDR3 is CASSRGQLNTGELFF. DNA for the CDR3: TGTGCCAGCAGCCGGGGACAGCTGAACACCGGGGAGCTGTTTTTT.

V and J are TRBV27 and TRBJ1-1; a weak D match, TRBD1 (5 bases). Trimming shortened V by 3 bases and J by 1 base, and 12 bases separated the two germline ends. CDR3 size: 15 residues. Per the germline V gene, CDR1 is MNHEY and CDR2 is SMNVEV (reference sequence). CDR3 residues: CASSLSHGGNTEAFF. The CDR3, as DNA: TGTGCCAGCAGTTTGAGTCACGGGGGGAACACTGAAGCTTTCTTT.

CDR3 residues: CASSQDPGGEFTDTQYF. The CDR3 coding sequence is TGTGCCAGCAGCCAAGATCCGGGAGGGGAATTTACAGATACGCAGTATTTT. The V call is TRBV4-2, the J call TRBJ2-3; 8 positions match TRBD2. CDR3 length: 17 amino acids. Trimming cost V 0 bases and J 3 bases; bases outside gene matches: 8. Looked up from germline, CDR1 is LGHNA and CDR2 is YNFKEQ.